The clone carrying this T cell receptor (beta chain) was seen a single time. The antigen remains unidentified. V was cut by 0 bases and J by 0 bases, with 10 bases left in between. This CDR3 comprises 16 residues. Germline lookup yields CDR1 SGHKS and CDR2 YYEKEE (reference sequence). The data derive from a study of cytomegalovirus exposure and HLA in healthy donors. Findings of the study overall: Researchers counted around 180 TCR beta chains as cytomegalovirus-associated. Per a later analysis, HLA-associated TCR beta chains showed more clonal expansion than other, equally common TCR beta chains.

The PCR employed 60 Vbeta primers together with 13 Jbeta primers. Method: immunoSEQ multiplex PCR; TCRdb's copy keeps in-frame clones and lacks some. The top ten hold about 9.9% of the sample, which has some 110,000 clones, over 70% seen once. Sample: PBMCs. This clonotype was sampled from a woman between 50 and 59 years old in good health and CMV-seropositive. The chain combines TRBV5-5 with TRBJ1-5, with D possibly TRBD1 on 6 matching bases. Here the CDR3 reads CASSLVWGRSNQPQHF. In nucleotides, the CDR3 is TGTGCCAGCAGCTTGGTTTGGGGGCGTAGCAATCAGCCCCAGCATTTT.